These 9 T cell receptor beta chains originate from one sample sequenced in a study of blood T cell repertoires in COVID-19. Assay used: immunoSEQ multiplex PCR; TCRdb lists only in-frame clones, some missing. The sample lists 230,000 or so clones, 85% to 90% seen once, with around 4.6% in the top ten. Material for sequencing was peripheral blood. The receptors come from a woman in her thirties or forties who had recovered from COVID-19.

The chain joins TRBV14 to TRBJ2-3; maybe TRBD2 (5 bases). From germline, CDR1 is SGHDN and CDR2 FVKESK. V was clipped by 1 base and J by 4 bases, with 18 bases between them. The CDR3 is 17 amino acids. CDR3 nucleotide sequence: TGTGCCAGCAGCCAAGGGGCAGGTCGACTACTTGCAGATACGCAGTATTTT. Translating gives CASSQGAGRLLADTQYF. Using reference TRBV14 and TRBJ2-3 for the parts outside the CDR3, the full variable domain is EAGVTQFPSHSVIEKGQTVTLRCDPISGHDNLYWYRRVMGKEIKFLLHFVKESKQDESGMPNNRFLAERTGGTYSTLKVQPAELEDSGVYFCASSQGAGRLLADTQYFGPGTRLTVL.

The rearrangement links TRBV29-1 to TRBJ1-1; D gene uncertain. The ends were cut back, 2 bases at V and 5 bases at J, with 15 bases in the middle. Germline V gene sequence: CDR1 SQVTM, CDR2 ANQGSEA. The CDR3 loop spans 14 amino acids. CDR3 sequence reads: CSVEKASGGTEAFF. The CDR3 DNA follows: TGCAGCGTTGAAAAGGCATCGGGTGGGACTGAAGCTTTCTTT.

The rearrangement uses TRBV11-3 and TRBJ2-2; 8 bases line up with TRBD1. With V trimmed by 4 bases and J by 5 bases, 6 bases remained unmatched. Germline CDR1 reads SGHNT; CDR2 reads YENEEA. The CDR3 spans 15 residues. The CDR3 DNA is TGTGCCAGCAGCTCTAGGACAGGGTCGACCGGGGAGCTGTTTTTT. Translating gives CASSSRTGSTGELFF.

This sequence joins TRBV6-2 or TRBV6-3 and TRBJ2-1; the D is unclear. In germline, CDR1 is MNHEY, CDR2 SVGEGT. This CDR3 contains 12 residues. V gave up 6 bases and J gave up 10 bases, with 13 bases separating them. The CDR3 DNA reads as TGTGCCAGCAGCCCACTCGCGAGCGAGCAGTTCTTC. Encoded protein: CASSPLASEQFF.

The chain uses TRBV3-1 (or the pseudogene TRBV3-2) and TRBJ2-3, with 9 nucleotides matching TRBD2. Germline loops: CDR1 LGHDT, CDR2 YNNKEL (reference sequence). Losses at the gene ends were 0 bases for V and 1 base for J; bases not matched to a gene: 11. The CDR3 is 19 amino acids. CDR3 bases: TGTGCCAGCAGCCAAGAAGGTGGTTGGACTAGCGCCCGCACAGATACGCAGTATTTT. The encoded protein is CASSQEGGWTSARTDTQYF.

This chain connects TRBV5-1 to TRBJ2-5; 11 bases line up with TRBD2. The CDR3 sequence is 15 residues long. Germline V gene lookup returns CDR1 SGHRS and CDR2 YFSETQ. V shed 4 bases and J 4 bases; nucleotides not matched to a gene: 6. The CDR3 DNA follows: TGCGCCAGCAGCGTTAGCGGGGGGGCCTCAGAGACCCAGTACTTC. Translating it yields CASSVSGGASETQYF.

The count of this clone is one. This chain connects TRBV6-1 to TRBJ1-1; D might be TRBD1 (5 bases). V dropped 2 bases and J dropped 6 bases, with 16 bases sitting between them. From germline, CDR1 is MNHNS and CDR2 SASEGT. There are 15 residues in the CDR3. CDR3 sequence (DNA): TGTGCCAGCAGTGAATTCGGCAGGGTAGGGTCTGAAGCTTTCTTT. It yields the protein CASSEFGRVGSEAFF.

The J gene is TRBJ2-2, the V gene TRBV6-4; 13 nucleotides agree with TRBD2. Per germline, CDR1 MRHNA and CDR2 SNTAGT. Trimming cost V 6 bases and J 6 bases; bases outside gene matches: 4. The CDR3 contains 15 residues. The CDR3 spells CASSPTSGGAGELFF. CDR3 bases: TGTGCCAGCAGCCCTACTAGCGGGGGGGCCGGGGAGCTGTTTTTT.

The chain combines TRBV19 with TRBJ1-3; D call uncertain. Between the trimmed V and J ends, which lost 3 bases and 0 bases, there was a span of 9 bases. The CDR3 loop spans 15 amino acids. Per the germline V gene, CDR1 is LNHDA and CDR2 is SQIVND (reference sequence). The CDR3 reads CASSIFDFSGNTIYF. CDR3 nucleotide sequence: TGTGCCAGTAGTATCTTCGACTTCTCTGGAAACACCATATATTTT.